These 15 T cell receptor beta chains came from one sample sequenced in a study of HIV-infected patients and healthy controls. Alpha and beta constant-region primers primed reverse transcription of around 550 ng RNA. Separate chain-specific third strand synthesis with multiplexing indices produced the alpha and beta libraries. TCRdb called the 5' RACE reads again in MiXCR, with one record for every CDR3 protein. The repertoire holds 5,300 or so distinct CDR3 sequences, 8.8% seen once, with 27% in the top ten. Antiretroviral therapy had run roughly three months, about 14 weeks, before follow-up blood collection. The repertoire came from unfractionated whole blood and reflected all unsorted peripheral T cells. The material sequenced was blood, taken during antiretroviral therapy. The receptors stem from an adult with HIV infection.

The sample holds one count of this clonotype. The J gene is TRBJ2-3, the V gene TRBV2, with a possible D match to TRBD2 (5 bases). This CDR3 region has 14 residues. Germline loops: CDR1 SNHLY, CDR2 FYNNEI. V dropped 8 bases and J dropped 2 bases, with 14 bases sitting between them. The CDR3 DNA reads TGTGCCAGCGCCGTGGAGGACGACACAGATACGCAGTATTTT. Translating gives CASAVEDDTDTQYF.

This clonotype was observed at least ten times. DNA for the CDR3: TGTGCCACCAGTGATTACACTAGACAGGGCGGGGAAGAAAAACTGTTTTTT. Its translation is CATSDYTRQGGEEKLFF. The chain has TRBV24-1 and TRBJ1-4; 7 nucleotides line up with TRBD1. Germline trimming cut 2 bases from V and 8 bases from J; bases unmatched to any gene: 13. Germline lookup yields CDR1 KGHDR and CDR2 SFDVKD. There are 17 residues in the CDR3.

This clonotype has only a few counts. V usage is TRBV5-6 and J usage is TRBJ1-5; D is unclear. The CDR3 covers 14 residues. V lost 0 bases to trimming and J lost 6 bases, with 10 bases between them. Per the germline V gene, CDR1 is SGHDT and CDR2 is YYEEEE. The chain's CDR3 is CASSLGRSTQPQHF. Here the CDR3 DNA reads TGTGCCAGCAGCTTGGGCAGAAGTACTCAGCCCCAGCATTTT.

Concerning this clonotype: At one of its ends the junction is not consistent with the germline gene, which may arise from a read error. The CDR3 bases are TGTGCTAGCAGCCCCGGGACAGGGGCTGAGCAGTACTTC. It yields the protein CASSPGTGAEQYF. This chain uses TRBV7-7 with TRBJ2-7, with 10 bases lining up with TRBD1. Germline CDR1 is SSHAT and CDR2 is FNYEAQ (reference sequence). The CDR3 length is 13 residues.

At least ten counts were recorded for this clonotype. The chain uses TRBV14 and TRBJ2-2; D not certain. CDR3 length: 15 amino acids. Trimming took off 3 bases at V and 3 bases at J, with 11 bases between the two ends. The germline V gene encodes CDR1 SGHDN and CDR2 FVKESK. CDR3 residues: CASSQTEFYTGELFF. Here the CDR3 DNA reads TGTGCCAGCAGCCAGACCGAGTTCTACACCGGGGAGCTGTTTTTT.

This clonotype is judged medium-sized. V gene TRBV10-2 combines with J gene TRBJ1-1; D possibly corresponds to TRBD1 (5 bases). Germline V gene sequence: CDR1 WSHSY, CDR2 SAAADI. CDR3 size: 16 residues. V was shortened by 2 bases and J by 1 base, with 14 bases between the two germline ends. The CDR3 loop reads CASSEREGWGNTEAFF. CDR3 coding DNA: TGCGCCAGCAGTGAGAGGGAGGGGTGGGGGAACACTGAAGCTTTCTTT.

This clonotype has at least ten counts. V is TRBV3-1 and J is TRBJ2-3; D may match TRBD1 or TRBD2 (5 bases each). This CDR3 contains 16 residues. Germline V lookup: CDR1 LGHDT, CDR2 YNNKEL (reference sequence). The germline V and J ends were trimmed by 4 bases and 8 bases, with 22 bases remaining between them. The CDR3 spells CASSPRGGSGVGTQYF. The CDR3 bases are TGTGCCAGCAGCCCCCGGGGCGGCTCAGGTGTGGGTACGCAGTATTTT.

This clonotype was seen a few times. The chain recombines TRBV6-2 or TRBV6-3 with TRBJ2-3; no firm D call. V lost 0 bases and J 0 bases, leaving 4 bases between the germline ends. Germline V CDR1 and CDR2: MNHEY, SVGEGT. The CDR3 is 14 amino acids. CDR3 in amino acids: CASSYSTSTDTQYF. The CDR3, as DNA: TGTGCCAGCAGTTACTCGACTAGCACAGATACGCAGTATTTT.

This clonotype appeared many times. This chain links TRBV18 with TRBJ1-2; D uncertain. Germline CDR1 and CDR2: KGHSH and LQKENI. This CDR3 has 15 amino acids. V was clipped by 2 bases and J by 0 bases, with 10 bases between them. CDR3 amino acids: CASSPSGPANYGYTF. CDR3 nucleotides: TGTGCCAGCTCACCATCGGGTCCTGCTAACTATGGCTACACCTTC.

This clonotype was recorded a few times. V gene TRBV4-1 combines with J gene TRBJ2-7; D might be TRBD1 (6 bases). The V and J ends lost 4 bases and 3 bases respectively, with 10 bases between them. Germline V gene sequence: CDR1 MGHRA, CDR2 YSYEKL. The CDR3 runs to 13 residues. CDR3 residues: CASSLAGDYEQYF. The CDR3, as DNA: TGCGCCAGCAGCCTAGCAGGGGACTACGAGCAGTACTTC.

The table lists this clonotype with many counts. The chain is built from TRBV7-8 and TRBJ2-1, with D tentatively TRBD2 (5 bases). The CDR3 extends over 16 amino acids. V was shortened by 6 bases and J by 3 bases, with 18 bases between the two germline ends. Germline values: CDR1 SGHVS, CDR2 FQNEAQ. The CDR3: CASSRGLSRDYNEQFF. The CDR3 nucleotides read TGTGCCAGCAGTCGGGGTTTAAGTCGGGACTACAATGAGCAGTTCTTC.

There are many counts of this clonotype. V is TRBV29-1 and J is TRBJ2-3; the match to TRBD2 covers 11 bases. Germline assignment: CDR1 SQVTM and CDR2 ANQGSEA. V shed 0 bases, J shed 2 bases, and the junction held 13 bases outside the gene matches. There are 19 residues in the CDR3. The DNA of the CDR3 is TGCAGCGTTGAAGATCAACCCCGGCTAGCGGGAGGAAACACAGATACGCAGTATTTT. Its protein is CSVEDQPRLAGGNTDTQYF.

The chain couples TRBV7-9 to TRBJ2-1; D not certain. CDR3 length: 16 amino acids. Germline lookup yields CDR1 SEHNR and CDR2 FQNEAQ (reference sequence). The V gene lost 3 bases and the J gene lost 6 bases, with 18 bases spanning the gap. CDR3 bases: TGTGCCAGCAGCTTTCCCCTGAGGTCGATAGGCAATGAGCAGTTCTTC. Its translation is CASSFPLRSIGNEQFF.

This clonotype was found many times. The chain couples TRBV29-1 to TRBJ1-2, with TRBD1 matching 9 bases. The CDR3 is 14 residues long. Trimming took 7 bases from V and 6 from J; bases not matched to a gene: 12. Germline CDR1 and CDR2: SQVTM and ANQGSEA. DNA of the CDR3: TGCAGCGCGGCGTTAGGACAGGGGTCGAATGGCTACACCTTC. Translation: CSAALGQGSNGYTF.

In its sample, this clonotype ranks as medium-sized (0.01 to 0.1%). This chain connects TRBV7-6 to TRBJ2-1; a possible D gene is TRBD2 (6 bases). CDR1 and CDR2 (germline): SGHVS, FNYEAQ. The length of the CDR3 is 14 residues. V lost 5 bases and J 8 bases, leaving 16 bases between the germline ends. CDR3 in DNA: TGTGCCAGCAGCCATGGGACTGGGCCTGATGAGCAGTTCTTC. It yields the protein CASSHGTGPDEQFF.